These 27 T cell receptor beta chains were sequenced from one sample in a study of blood T cell repertoires in COVID-19. Using immunoSEQ multiplex PCR, the repertoire was profiled, and TCRdb retains in-frame clones only, with some absent. This sample carries roughly 250,000 clones, roughly 84% of them seen once, and the ten largest clones take around 1%. Input material: peripheral blood. The receptors shown here come from a human donor with COVID-19, enrolled during active disease. The donor label of this sample is uncertain.

CDR3 bases: TGCAGTGCTAGTAACAACGGAGGCACAGATACGCAGTATTTT. This codes for CSASNNGGTDTQYF. The rearrangement links TRBV20-1 to TRBJ2-3; D is uncertain. V lost 3 bases, J lost 1 base, and 11 bases lay in between. CDR3 length: 14 residues. Germline V lookup: CDR1 DFQATT, CDR2 SNEGSKA (reference sequence).

Only a few counts were recorded for this clone. The rearrangement joins TRBV5-6 to TRBJ1-6, with unresolved D. The CDR3 extends over 12 amino acids. In germline, CDR1 is SGHDT, CDR2 YYEEEE. V lost 2 bases to trimming and J lost 10 bases, with 7 bases between them. The CDR3 DNA reads TGTGCCAGCAGCTTCGGCGGATCACCCCTCCACTTT. Translation: CASSFGGSPLHF.

The J gene is TRBJ2-3, the V gene TRBV12-3 or TRBV12-4, with D hard to call. CDR3 length: 13 residues. V lost 5 bases to trimming and J lost 6 bases, with 12 bases between them. The CDR3 loop is CASSQNRRDTQYF. As DNA, the CDR3 is TGTGCCAGCAGTCAAAATCGGCGGGATACGCAGTATTTT.

The chain recombines TRBV28 with TRBJ2-1, with D possibly TRBD1 on 5 matching bases. V lost 10 bases to trimming and J lost 8 bases, with 12 bases between them. The CDR3 has 11 residues. Germline CDR1 reads MDHEN; CDR2 reads SYDVKM. DNA for the CDR3: TGTGCCACTCTAGGGGTCGATGAGCAGTTCTTC. This translates into CATLGVDEQFF.

This chain uses TRBV7-2 with TRBJ1-1, with D possibly TRBD1 on 5 matching bases. This CDR3 region has 15 residues. V lost 5 bases to trimming and J lost 0 bases, with 13 bases between them. Germline V gives CDR1 SGHTA, CDR2 FQGNSA. As DNA, the CDR3 is TGTGCCAGCAGCCCTAGGGGAGGGTTGAACACTGAAGCTTTCTTT. It specifies CASSPRGGLNTEAFF.

This chain uses TRBV19 with TRBJ2-1, with TRBD1 matching over 7 bases. The germline CDR1 and CDR2 sequences are LNHDA and SQIVND (reference sequence). The length of the CDR3 is 18 residues. Unmatched junction bases numbered 18, after V lost 3 bases and J lost 7 bases. The CDR3 DNA sequence: TGTGCCAGTAGTATGGTCTCTCTACAGGGGTCCTGGGGGAATGAGCAGTTCTTC. Its translation: CASSMVSLQGSWGNEQFF.

This sequence joins TRBV4-1 and TRBJ2-1; no clear D. The length of the CDR3 is 13 residues. V gave up 2 bases and J gave up 8 bases, with 10 bases separating them. Germline V gene data show CDR1 as MGHRA and CDR2 as YSYEKL. CDR3 residues: CASSQPLGYEQFF. In DNA, the CDR3 is TGCGCCAGCAGCCAACCGCTAGGCTATGAGCAGTTCTTC.

In nucleotides, the CDR3 is TGTGCCAGCAGCCTCCGGCTAGCGGGAGGAGGGGGTGATGAGCAGTTCTTC. Translated: CASSLRLAGGGGDEQFF. V usage is TRBV7-3 and J usage is TRBJ2-1, with 11 bases that match TRBD2. The CDR3 sequence is 17 residues long. J was trimmed by 8 bases and V by 5 bases; bases with no gene match: 14. Germline V gives CDR1 SGHTA, CDR2 FQGTGA.

The gene calls are TRBV7-3 and TRBJ2-7; D is perhaps TRBD1 (6 bases). Germline assignment: CDR1 SGHTA and CDR2 FQGTGA. The CDR3 spans 13 residues. V was trimmed by 5 bases and J by 6 bases, leaving 14 bases between them. DNA of the CDR3: TGTGCCAGCAGCACAGGGACCTTAAGCGAGCAGTACTTC. Translated, it gives CASSTGTLSEQYF.

In DNA form, the CDR3 reads TGTGCCAGCAGCCCGGGGGGAACGCAGTATTTT. This codes for CASSPGGTQYF. The genes are TRBV9 and TRBJ2-3; 7 nucleotides match TRBD2. Germline V lookup: CDR1 SGDLS, CDR2 YYNGEE. CDR3 length equals 11 residues. V lost 4 bases and J lost 9; bases outside the gene matches: 2.

To note about this clone: In the same sample, other DNA sequences code for this CDR3. The genes are TRBV6-2 or TRBV6-3 and TRBJ1-1; D uncertain. With 2 bases removed from V and 2 bases from J, the gap between germline ends came to 9 bases. The CDR3 sequence is 14 residues long. CDR1 is MNHEY, CDR2 SVGEGT, per germline. The DNA for the CDR3 is TGTGCCAGCAGTTACCTCGGACTCAACACTGAAGCTTTCTTT. This codes for CASSYLGLNTEAFF.

The V gene is TRBV7-9, the J gene TRBJ2-1; possibly TRBD2 for D (6 bases). CDR1 is SEHNR and CDR2 is FQNEAQ in the germline V gene (reference sequence). The germline V and J ends were trimmed by 4 bases and 0 bases, with 10 bases remaining between them. This CDR3 comprises 15 residues. The CDR3: CASSWDFYSYNEQFF. In nucleotides, the CDR3 is TGTGCCAGCAGCTGGGACTTCTACTCCTACAATGAGCAGTTCTTC.

The genes are TRBV9 and TRBJ1-2, with 9 bases that match TRBD1. Germline trimming cut 0 bases from V and 2 bases from J; bases unmatched to any gene: 2. CDR1 is SGDLS, CDR2 YYNGEE, per germline. CDR3 length: 15 amino acids. CDR3 sequence reads: CASSVVGQGNYGYTF. For the CDR3, the DNA is TGTGCCAGCAGCGTAGTAGGACAGGGGAACTATGGCTACACCTTC.

The rearrangement links TRBV11-1 to TRBJ1-1; 10 bases map to TRBD1. Germline CDR1 reads SGHAT; CDR2 reads FQDESV (reference sequence). CDR3 length equals 12 residues. Losses at the gene ends were 2 bases for V and 10 bases for J; bases not matched to a gene: 1. Here the CDR3 DNA reads TGTGCCAGCAGCTTAAGGGACAGGGGAGCTTTCTTT. Its translation: CASSLRDRGAFF.

The chain uses TRBV3-1 (or the pseudogene TRBV3-2) and TRBJ1-2, with 9 bases identical to TRBD1. Germline lookup yields CDR1 LGHDT and CDR2 YNNKEL (reference sequence). This CDR3 comprises 17 residues. V lost 3 bases to trimming and J lost 7 bases; unmatched junction nucleotides: 15. DNA of the CDR3: TGTGCCAGCAGCCACGGGTTCCTACAGGGGGCCATGGGTGGCTACACCTTC. This codes for CASSHGFLQGAMGGYTF.

The chain joins TRBV27 to TRBJ1-5, with a possible D match to TRBD1 (6 bases). The CDR3 sequence is 15 residues long. Germline V gene sequence: CDR1 MNHEY, CDR2 SMNVEV (reference sequence). Trimming left V 4 bases short and J 1 base short, with 11 bases between. CDR3 coding DNA: TGTGCCAGCAGTTCAGGGGTTGCAAGCAATCAGCCCCAGCATTTT. It yields the protein CASSSGVASNQPQHF.

The chain couples TRBV7-9 to TRBJ1-5; D perhaps matches TRBD1 (6 bases). V gave up 5 bases and J gave up 6 bases, with 11 bases separating them. Germline lookup yields CDR1 SEHNR and CDR2 FQNEAQ (reference sequence). This CDR3 is built from 13 residues. The CDR3 loop reads CASSPEQGQPQHF. The CDR3 DNA reads TGTGCCAGCAGCCCTGAACAGGGTCAGCCCCAGCATTTT.

The chain combines TRBV3-1 (or the pseudogene TRBV3-2) with TRBJ1-2, with a tentative D call TRBD1 (6 bases). The CDR3 length is 13 residues. Germline CDR1 and CDR2: LGHDT and YNNKEL (reference sequence). Trimming left V 4 bases short and J 4 bases short, with 10 bases between. The CDR3 nucleotides are TGTGCCAGCAGCCCACAGGGAGTCTATGGCTACACCTTC. Protein sequence: CASSPQGVYGYTF.

V is TRBV15 and J is TRBJ1-5; 10 bases are a match to TRBD1. In germline, CDR1 is LNHNV, CDR2 YYDKDF (reference sequence). The CDR3 loop spans 17 amino acids. V lost 5 bases, J lost 4 bases, and 11 bases stayed unmatched. CDR3 nucleotides: TGTGCCACCAGCGAGAGATCCGGACAGGGGGTGAATCAGCCCCAGCATTTT. Translation gives CATSERSGQGVNQPQHF.

Only a few counts were recorded for this clone. The rearrangement links TRBV5-5 to TRBJ2-1, with D perhaps matching TRBD2 (5 bases). This CDR3 comprises 16 residues. The germline CDR1 and CDR2 sequences are SGHKS and YYEKEE (reference sequence). V lost 0 bases to trimming and J lost 0 bases, with 10 bases between them. CDR3 protein: CASSLVGGLSYNEQFF. The CDR3 DNA is TGTGCCAGCAGCTTGGTTGGAGGTCTCTCCTACAATGAGCAGTTCTTC.

This clone is a singleton in its sample. The chain combines TRBV5-5 with TRBJ2-5; the match to TRBD2 covers 8 bases. V trimming: 0 bases; J trimming: 3 bases; junction bases outside the gene matches: 1. The CDR3 totals 14 residues. CDR1 and CDR2 (germline): SGHKS, YYEKEE (reference sequence). CDR3 DNA sequence: TGTGCCAGCAGCTTGGTACTAGCGGAAGAGACCCAGTACTTC. Translated, it gives CASSLVLAEETQYF.

The chain links TRBV29-1 to TRBJ1-2; unclear D gene. Between the trimmed V and J ends, which lost 6 bases and 5 bases, there was a span of 7 bases. Germline V gives CDR1 SQVTM, CDR2 ANQGSEA. The CDR3 length is 10 residues. This CDR3 reads CSVDGYGYTF. The CDR3 bases are TGCAGCGTCGACGGGTATGGCTACACCTTC. Using reference TRBV29-1 and TRBJ1-2 for the parts outside the CDR3, the full variable domain is SAVISQKPSRDICQRGTSLTIQCQVDSQVTMMFWYRQQPGQSLTLIATANQGSEATYESGFVIDKFPISRPNLTFSTLTVSNMSPEDSSIYLCSVDGYGYTFGSGTRLTVV.

The rearrangement joins TRBV29-1 to TRBJ1-4; TRBD1 agrees at 9 bases. Germline CDR1 and CDR2: SQVTM and ANQGSEA. Trimming at V came to 7 bases and at J to 7 bases, leaving 7 bases not matched to a gene. This CDR3 comprises 13 residues. CDR3 in DNA: TGCAGCGGCCGGGACAGGGAGGCTGAAAAACTGTTTTTT. Protein product: CSGRDREAEKLFF.

The V call is TRBV29-1, the J call TRBJ2-7, with 7 bases lining up with TRBD2. This CDR3 contains 13 residues. Germline assignment: CDR1 SQVTM and CDR2 ANQGSEA. V lost 4 bases and J lost 2; bases outside the gene matches: 5. CDR3 coding DNA: TGCAGCGTTGCTCTAGCGGTTCCCTACGAGCAGTACTTC. It codes for CSVALAVPYEQYF.

The V and J genes are TRBV27 and TRBJ1-1; perhaps TRBD1 as D (5 bases). Germline V CDR1 and CDR2: MNHEY, SMNVEV (reference sequence). CDR3 length: 15 residues. Trimming removed 6 bases from V and 6 bases from J, with 20 bases in between. The CDR3, as DNA: TGTGCCAGCAGGGGGATGGGGCAGGGAATCGCTGAAGCTTTCTTT. This encodes CASRGMGQGIAEAFF.

The table lists this clone with a few counts. The chain links TRBV5-5 to TRBJ1-6; no reliable D call. Germline loops: CDR1 SGHKS, CDR2 YYEKEE (reference sequence). The CDR3 extends over 16 amino acids. V dropped 0 bases and J dropped 5 bases, with 12 bases sitting between them. The CDR3 bases are TGTGCCAGCAGCTTGGACCCCCAGGTTAATAATTCACCCCTCCACTTT. It encodes CASSLDPQVNNSPLHF.

The chain uses TRBV5-1 and TRBJ2-1, with unresolved D. Germline CDR1 SGHRS, CDR2 YFSETQ. The CDR3 runs to 16 residues. Trimming took 2 bases from V and 0 from J, leaving 12 bases between them. The CDR3 here is CASSFGLGDSYNEQFF. The CDR3 DNA reads as TGCGCCAGCAGCTTCGGCCTAGGAGACTCCTACAATGAGCAGTTCTTC.